The 17 T cell receptor beta chains given below trace back to one sample, sequenced in a study of blood T cells in healthy people across ages. The second PCR ran about 6 to 11 cycles with a sample-barcoded 5' primer and J-beta primers. TCRdb used MiXCR to reprocess the 5' RACE reads, holding one entry per CDR3 protein. The table has 600,000 to 1,000,000 distinct CDR3 sequences, just under 25% seen once. This same sample was also taken into another study, of T cells of mothers and their children.

The sequenced sample was blood. All receptors come from a boy between 5 and 17 years old in good health.

The chain's CDR3 is CASSVGASGSADTQYF. CDR3 in DNA: TGTGCCAGCAGCGTAGGAGCTAGCGGGAGCGCAGATACGCAGTATTTT. The V and J genes are TRBV9 and TRBJ2-3; the match to TRBD2 covers 10 bases. The germline V gene has CDR1 SGDLS and CDR2 YYNGEE. The CDR3 consists of 16 residues. Trimming at V came to 0 bases and at J to 4 bases, leaving 5 bases not matched to a gene.

Points on this clonotype: The germline gene is not matched at one end of the junction; a read error may be the cause. The V and J genes are TRBV7-3 and TRBJ2-1; perhaps TRBD1 as D (5 bases). The germline V gene encodes CDR1 SGHTA and CDR2 FQGTGA. This CDR3 is built from 17 residues. The CDR3 protein is CASSLRGSKSSYNEQFF. Here the CDR3 DNA reads TGTGCCAGTAGCTTAAGGGGATCGAAGAGCTCCTACAATGAGCAGTTCTTC.

This clonotype has only a few counts. The V gene is TRBV4-1, the J gene TRBJ1-2, with D possibly matching TRBD1 (6 bases). The germline V gene has CDR1 MGHRA and CDR2 YSYEKL. The CDR3 consists of 15 residues. Trimming took 4 bases from V and 5 from J, leaving 17 bases between them. The CDR3 reads CASSPPGQGVYGYTF. In DNA form, the CDR3 reads TGCGCCAGCAGCCCTCCGGGACAAGGCGTTTATGGCTACACCTTC.

This clonotype was picked up a small number of times. V and J are TRBV7-9 and TRBJ2-3; the D is unclear. Trimming stripped 1 base from V and 4 bases from J, with 15 bases between. The germline V gene has CDR1 SEHNR and CDR2 FQNEAQ (reference sequence). The CDR3 runs 16 residues. DNA for the CDR3: TGTGCCAGCAGCTTAGATAAGAGCGTGAACCCAGATACGCAGTATTTT. Protein product: CASSLDKSVNPDTQYF.

The chain has TRBV12-3 or TRBV12-4 and TRBJ1-5; possibly TRBD1 for D (5 bases). Trimming pared 2 bases from V and 3 bases from J, leaving 14 bases between. CDR3 length equals 16 residues. The CDR3 loop reads CASSLFPGTDNQPQHF. CDR3 nucleotide sequence: TGTGCCAGCAGTTTATTCCCAGGGACCGACAATCAGCCCCAGCATTTT.

Of note for this clonotype: A much bigger clone sits one base away, suggesting this may be a read error. The J gene is TRBJ2-5, the V gene TRBV7-8; 10 nucleotides line up with TRBD1. This CDR3 comprises 15 residues. CDR1 is SGHVS and CDR2 is FQNEAQ in the germline V gene. As DNA, the CDR3 is TGTGCCGGCAGCTTAGTCCCGGGACAGGGGGAGACCCAGTACTTC. Its protein is CAGSLVPGQGETQYF.

This clonotype appeared a few times. The chain carries TRBV5-1 and TRBJ2-2; TRBD1 or TRBD2 may be the D gene (5 bases each). V lost 4 bases, J lost 5 bases, and 21 bases lay in between. Germline loops: CDR1 SGHRS, CDR2 YFSETQ. This CDR3 contains 17 residues. This chain's CDR3 is CASSQGTRAFGTGELFF. CDR3 DNA: TGCGCCAGCAGCCAAGGGACCAGGGCTTTCGGGACCGGGGAGCTGTTTTTT.

J is TRBJ1-2 and V is TRBV20-1; D possibly corresponds to TRBD1 (5 bases). V dropped 0 bases and J dropped 4 bases, with 12 bases sitting between them. CDR3 length: 14 amino acids. Germline lookup yields CDR1 DFQATT and CDR2 SNEGSKA (reference sequence). The CDR3 coding sequence is TGCAGTGCTAGAGACAGGGTTAAGGGCTATGGCTACACCTTC. Its translation: CSARDRVKGYGYTF.

This clonotype has a handful of counts. The J gene is TRBJ2-5, the V gene TRBV18; 7 positions match TRBD1. CDR1 and CDR2 from the germline V gene are KGHSH and LQKENI. This CDR3 is built from 15 residues. V shed 2 bases, J shed 1 base, and the junction held 4 bases outside the gene matches. CDR3 sequence (DNA): TGTGCCAGCTCACCATGGGGACAGATCCAAGAGACCCAGTACTTC. Its translation is CASSPWGQIQETQYF.

The rearrangement links TRBV4-1 to TRBJ2-7, with D uncertain. The germline CDR1 and CDR2 sequences are MGHRA and YSYEKL. The V end lost 0 bases, the J end lost 0 bases, and 9 bases lay between the germline ends. This CDR3 spans 15 amino acids. Here the CDR3 reads CASSQERSASYEQYF. The CDR3 DNA is TGCGCCAGCAGCCAAGAAAGGAGCGCCTCCTACGAGCAGTACTTC.

J is TRBJ2-7 and V is TRBV20-1; TRBD1 aligns across 10 bases. This CDR3 contains 13 residues. Unmatched junction bases numbered 4, after V lost 5 bases and J lost 3 bases. Germline V gene sequence: CDR1 DFQATT, CDR2 SNEGSKA (reference sequence). The CDR3 nucleotides are TGCAGTGCTCCCCGGACAGGGGGCTACGAGCAGTACTTC. Translated, it gives CSAPRTGGYEQYF.

Points on this clonotype: The conserved phenylalanine or tryptophan is not found at the CDR3 terminus, so this likely reflects a read error. This chain's CDR3 is CASSSSGSKGTQYL. CDR3 coding DNA: TGTGCCAGCAGCTCTAGCGGGAGTAAAGGGACCCAGTACCTC. V usage is TRBV11-3 and J usage is TRBJ2-5, with 10 bases identical to TRBD2. V lost 4 bases to trimming and J lost 7 bases; unmatched junction nucleotides: 6. From germline, CDR1 is SGHNT and CDR2 YENEEA. The CDR3 is made up of 14 amino acids.

Here the CDR3 DNA reads TGTGCCAGCAGTCCCCTGGGGGAGGAGAGCTCTGGAAACACCATATATTTT. It encodes CASSPLGEESSGNTIYF. J is TRBJ1-3 and V is TRBV12-3 or TRBV12-4, with a possible D match to TRBD1 (5 bases). The CDR3 runs to 17 residues. V dropped 5 bases and J dropped 0 bases, with 17 bases sitting between them.

This clonotype has only a few counts. The rearrangement joins TRBV19 to TRBJ2-3; 10 nucleotides agree with TRBD2. The CDR3 spans 17 residues. V gave up 3 bases and J gave up 3 bases; unmatched junction bases: 9. Germline CDR1 LNHDA, CDR2 SQIVND (reference sequence). CDR3 residues: CASSITRSGGLTDTQYF. CDR3 in DNA: TGTGCCAGTAGTATCACTCGTAGCGGGGGGTTGACAGATACGCAGTATTTT. Combining the CDR3 with reference TRBV19 and TRBJ2-3 gives the whole variable domain DGGITQSPKYLFRKEGQNVTLSCEQNLNHDAMYWYRQDPGQGLRLIYYSQIVNDFQKGDIAEGYSVSREKKESFPLTVTSAQKNPTAFYLCASSITRSGGLTDTQYFGPGTRLTVL.

V gene TRBV28 combines with J gene TRBJ2-5; D gene uncertain. The CDR3 spans 15 residues. V was shortened by 5 bases and J by 4 bases, with 17 bases between the two germline ends. Germline values: CDR1 MDHEN, CDR2 SYDVKM. The CDR3 nucleotides read TGTGCCAGCAGTAAGAGCCTTGAATTGTCAGAGACCCAGTACTTC. It translates to CASSKSLELSETQYF.

This clonotype appeared a few times. J is TRBJ1-5 and V is TRBV7-2; the D is unclear. CDR3 length: 13 residues. With 8 bases removed from V and 2 bases from J, the gap between germline ends came to 10 bases. Germline CDR1 is SGHTA and CDR2 is FQGNSA. CDR3 region: CASGSHGNQPQHF. In DNA form, the CDR3 reads TGTGCCAGCGGTTCTCATGGCAATCAGCCCCAGCATTTT.

There are a few counts of this clonotype. The V gene is TRBV29-1, the J gene TRBJ1-2; D is possibly TRBD1 (6 bases). Germline lookup yields CDR1 SQVTM and CDR2 ANQGSEA. The CDR3 consists of 11 residues. Between the trimmed V and J ends, which lost 7 bases and 6 bases, there was a span of 12 bases. The CDR3 reads CSALGGHGYTF. CDR3 DNA sequence: TGCAGCGCCCTAGGGGGGCATGGCTACACCTTC.